This entry is about one TCR beta chain. The data are from a study of T cell changes during pregnancy in multiple sclerosis. The germline V gene has CDR1 SQVTM and CDR2 ANQGSEA. V trimming: 2 bases; J trimming: 6 bases; junction bases outside the gene matches: 5. The CDR3 sequence is 14 residues long. Generated by immunoSEQ multiplex PCR, the TCRdb table keeps only in-frame clones and is missing some. The sample includes around 100,000 clones, about 92% seen only once; the top ten take less than 2%. The chain uses TRBV29-1 and TRBJ2-2; TRBD1 agrees at 8 bases. This clonotype was sampled from a female donor with multiple sclerosis, enrolled in a pregnancy study. Sample: peripheral blood, taken after pregnancy. The CDR3 nucleotides read TGCAGCGTTGAAATTGGACAGGGTTCCGGGGAGCTGTTTTTT. Protein product: CSVEIGQGSGELFF.